This T cell receptor (beta chain) was sequenced in a study of blood T cell repertoires in COVID-19. Profiling relied on immunoSEQ multiplex PCR, and the TCRdb table lists in-frame clones only, not all of them. The data contain fewer than 200,000 clones, roughly three quarters of them singletons. Between the trimmed V and J ends, which lost 4 bases and 7 bases, there was a span of 8 bases. This CDR3 comprises 13 residues. Germline V CDR1 and CDR2: LNHDA, SQIVND (reference sequence). Sequences were obtained from peripheral blood. The sequence was obtained from a woman between 45 and 65 years old with active or convalescent COVID-19. This chain uses TRBV19 with TRBJ1-6; D call uncertain. The CDR3 here is CASSTGKNSPLHF. The CDR3 coding sequence is TGTGCCAGTAGTACCGGTAAAAATTCACCCCTCCACTTT.